The clone carrying this TCR beta chain was seen only once. In germline, CDR1 is KGHSH, CDR2 LQKENI. CDR3 length: 15 residues. Deletions cut 3 bases from V and 1 base from J, with 10 bases between. TCRdb's table, derived via immunoSEQ multiplex PCR, lists solely in-frame clones and lacks some. The sample carries about 2.4 million clones, around 90% recorded once. This specimen belongs to a study of shared clonotypes between healthy human individuals. Source material: naive CD4+ T cells sorted from blood. Documented subset: CD45RA+ positively selected. This sequence was found in a man aged 18 to 30 in good health. J is TRBJ1-3 and V is TRBV18; D is perhaps TRBD1 (6 bases). This chain's CDR3 is CASSPTGNSGNTIYF. The CDR3 bases are TGTGCCAGCTCACCCACAGGGAATTCTGGAAACACCATATATTTT.